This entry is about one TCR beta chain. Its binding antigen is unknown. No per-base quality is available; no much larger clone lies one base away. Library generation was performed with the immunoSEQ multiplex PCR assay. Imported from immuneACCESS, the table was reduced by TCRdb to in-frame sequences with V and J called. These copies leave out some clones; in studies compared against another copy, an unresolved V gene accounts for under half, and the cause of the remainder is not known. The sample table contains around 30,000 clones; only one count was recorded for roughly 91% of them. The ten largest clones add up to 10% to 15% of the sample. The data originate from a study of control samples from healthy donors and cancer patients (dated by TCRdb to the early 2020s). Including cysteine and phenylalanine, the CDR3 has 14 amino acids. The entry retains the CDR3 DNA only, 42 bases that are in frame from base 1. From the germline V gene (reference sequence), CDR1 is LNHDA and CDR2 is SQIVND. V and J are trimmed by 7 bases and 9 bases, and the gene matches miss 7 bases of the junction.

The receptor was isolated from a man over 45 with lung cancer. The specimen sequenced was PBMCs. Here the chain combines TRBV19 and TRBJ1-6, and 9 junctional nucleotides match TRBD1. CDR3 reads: CASTLQGASSPLHF. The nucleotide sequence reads TGTGCCAGTACCTTACAGGGGGCAAGTTCACCCCTCCACTTT.